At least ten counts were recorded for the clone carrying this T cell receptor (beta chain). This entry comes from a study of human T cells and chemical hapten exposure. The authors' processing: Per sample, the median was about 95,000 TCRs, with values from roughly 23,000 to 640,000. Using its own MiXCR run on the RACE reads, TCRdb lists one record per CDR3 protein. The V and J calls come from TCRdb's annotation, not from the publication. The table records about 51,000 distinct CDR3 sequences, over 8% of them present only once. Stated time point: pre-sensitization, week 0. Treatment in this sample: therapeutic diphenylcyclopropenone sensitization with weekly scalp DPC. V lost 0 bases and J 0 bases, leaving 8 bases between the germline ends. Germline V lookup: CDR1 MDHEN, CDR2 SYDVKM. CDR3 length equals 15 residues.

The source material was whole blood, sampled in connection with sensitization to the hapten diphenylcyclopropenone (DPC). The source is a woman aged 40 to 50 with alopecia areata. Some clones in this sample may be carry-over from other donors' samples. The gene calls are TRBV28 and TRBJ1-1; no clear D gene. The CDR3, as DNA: TGTGCCAGCAGTTTATGGCTCCTCATGAACACTGAAGCTTTCTTT. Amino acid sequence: CASSLWLLMNTEAFF.